The clone carrying this T cell receptor beta chain was counted between two and nine times. Its cognate antigen is unknown. This sample was taken from a study of beta chain features in type 1 diabetes. Study-level background: The patient and healthy donor groups were comparable for age, gender and cell yields.

Every isolated RNA sample was fully reverse transcribed, so sequencing captured expressed TCRB transcripts. Naive, central memory and regulatory T cell samples averaged approximately 3.5 million immunoSEQ reads each. Profiled with immunoSEQ multiplex PCR; TCRdb holds only in-frame clones, not every one. The table lists 680,000 or so clones, about an eighth of them singletons, with 0.02% to 0.025% in the top ten. V was shortened by 1 base and J by 6 bases, with 14 bases between the two germline ends. Germline V CDR1 and CDR2: MGHRA, YSYEKL. The CDR3 totals 15 residues. Regarding the study as a whole: Insertions at VDJ junctions were less frequent in type 1 diabetes patients. These patients also deleted more nucleotides at the same junctions. Moderate yet significant TCRB CDR3 shortening was seen in Type 1 diabetes patients in all four CD4+ subsets.

The source of this sequence is a man younger than 35 with type 1 diabetes. The V call is TRBV4-1, the J call TRBJ2-3; D may be TRBD1 (5 bases). The sequenced sample was naive CD4+ T cells from blood. CDR3 in DNA: TGCGCCAGCAGCCAAGCTTATTTGGGGCGGGATACGCAGTATTTT. This sequence encodes CASSQAYLGRDTQYF.